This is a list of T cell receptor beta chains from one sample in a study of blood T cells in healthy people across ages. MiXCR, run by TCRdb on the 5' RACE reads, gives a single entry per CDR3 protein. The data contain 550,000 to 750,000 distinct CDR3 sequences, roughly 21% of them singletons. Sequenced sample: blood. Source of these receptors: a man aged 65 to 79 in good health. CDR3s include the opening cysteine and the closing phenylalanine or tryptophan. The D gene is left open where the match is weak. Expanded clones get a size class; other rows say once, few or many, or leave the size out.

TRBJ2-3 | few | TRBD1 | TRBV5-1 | TGCGCCAGCAGCCACGGGACAGGATCAGATACGCAGTATTTT | CASSHGTGSDTQYF
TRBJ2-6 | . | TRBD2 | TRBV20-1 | TGCAGTGCTAGTCCCAGCGGGGGCGTGAGTGGGGCCAACGTCCTGACTTTC | CSASPSGGVSGANVLTF
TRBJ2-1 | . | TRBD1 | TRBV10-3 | TGTGCCAGCCGGGACAGGGAAGGCAATGAGCAGTTCTTC | CASRDREGNEQFF
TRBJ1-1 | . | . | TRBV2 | TGTACCAGCAGCGGACTTCCGAACACTGAAGCTTTCTTT | CTSSGLPNTEAFF
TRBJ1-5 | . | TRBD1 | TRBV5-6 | TGTGCCAGCAGCTTACGGACAGGGGGCAATCAGCCCCAGCATTTT | CASSLRTGGNQPQHF
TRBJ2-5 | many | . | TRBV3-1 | TGTGCCAGCAGCCAATTGGGCGGAGAGACCCAGTACTTC | CASSQLGGETQYF
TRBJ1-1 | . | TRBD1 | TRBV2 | TGTGCCGGCAGTTTAAGGACAGGACTGAACACTGAAGCTTTCTTT | CAGSLRTGLNTEAFF
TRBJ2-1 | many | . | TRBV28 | TGTGCCAGCAGTTTAAAAGCGTCAGGGTCCTACAATGAGCAGTTCTTC | CASSLKASGSYNEQFF
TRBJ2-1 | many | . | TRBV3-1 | TGTGCCAGCAGCCCCGATGGAGGGAATGAGCAGTTCTTC | CASSPDGGNEQFF
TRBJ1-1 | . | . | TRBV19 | TGTGCCAGTATCGGGGGGACTGAAGCTTTCTTT | CASIGGTEAFF
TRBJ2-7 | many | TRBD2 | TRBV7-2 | TGTGCCGGCGGGAGAGACTACGAGCAGTACTTC | CAGGRDYEQYF
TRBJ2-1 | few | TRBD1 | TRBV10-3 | TGTGCCATCAGTGAGTCTGCACAGGGGCGCAATGAGCAGTTCTTC | CAISESAQGRNEQFF
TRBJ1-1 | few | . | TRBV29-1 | TGCAGCGTTGCTGGGAGCACTGAAGCTTTCTTT | CSVAGSTEAFF
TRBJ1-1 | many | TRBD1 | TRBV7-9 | TGTGCCAGCAGCTTAGCCCCCTCGACAGGGACTGAAGCTTTCTTT | CASSLAPSTGTEAFF
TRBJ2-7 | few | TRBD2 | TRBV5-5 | TGTGCCAGCAGCCGGACTAGCGGGAGGACCTACAACTCCTACGAGCAGTACTTC | CASSRTSGRTYNSYEQYF
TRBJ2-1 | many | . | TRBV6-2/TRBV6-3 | TGTGCCAGCAGCCCGGGCCAAAGAGGGCAGTTCTTC | CASSPGQRGQFF
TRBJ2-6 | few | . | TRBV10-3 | TGTGCCATCGCCGGGTCTGGGGCCAACGTCCTGACTTTC | CAIAGSGANVLTF
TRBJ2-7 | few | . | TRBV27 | TGTGCCAGCAGTTTAAGGGGCACAGGGTTCACCTACGAGCAGTACTTC | CASSLRGTGFTYEQYF
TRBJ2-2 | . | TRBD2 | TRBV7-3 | TGTGCCAGCAGCTCGCGACTAGCGGGAGAAGGGGAGCTGTTTTTT | CASSSRLAGEGELFF
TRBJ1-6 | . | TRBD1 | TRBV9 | TGTGCCAGCAGCGGACTAGACAGGGGAGAGTCACCCCTCCACTTT | CASSGLDRGESPLHF
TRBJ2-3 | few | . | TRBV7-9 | TGTGCCAGCAGCCATACTAGCACAGATACGCAGTATTTT | CASSHTSTDTQYF
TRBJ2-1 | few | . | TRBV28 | TGTGCCAGCAGTGCCTTAATAGCGCCATCCTACAATGAGCAGTTCTTC | CASSALIAPSYNEQFF
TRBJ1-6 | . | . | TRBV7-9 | TGTGCCAGCAGCGGTTCAGGGTCTGTTGATTCACCCCTCCACTTT | CASSGSGSVDSPLHF
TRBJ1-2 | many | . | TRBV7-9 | TGTGCCAGCAGCTTCGGGCCAAATCAGAGCTACACCTTC | CASSFGPNQSYTF
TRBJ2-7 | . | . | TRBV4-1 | TGCGCCAGCAGCCATCGGGGGGCTGTCAGCTCCTACGAGCAGTACTTC | CASSHRGAVSSYEQYF
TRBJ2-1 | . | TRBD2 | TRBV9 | TGTGCCAGCAGCGTAGAGGCGGGAGGGGGGGATGGTGAGCAGTTCTTC | CASSVEAGGGDGEQFF